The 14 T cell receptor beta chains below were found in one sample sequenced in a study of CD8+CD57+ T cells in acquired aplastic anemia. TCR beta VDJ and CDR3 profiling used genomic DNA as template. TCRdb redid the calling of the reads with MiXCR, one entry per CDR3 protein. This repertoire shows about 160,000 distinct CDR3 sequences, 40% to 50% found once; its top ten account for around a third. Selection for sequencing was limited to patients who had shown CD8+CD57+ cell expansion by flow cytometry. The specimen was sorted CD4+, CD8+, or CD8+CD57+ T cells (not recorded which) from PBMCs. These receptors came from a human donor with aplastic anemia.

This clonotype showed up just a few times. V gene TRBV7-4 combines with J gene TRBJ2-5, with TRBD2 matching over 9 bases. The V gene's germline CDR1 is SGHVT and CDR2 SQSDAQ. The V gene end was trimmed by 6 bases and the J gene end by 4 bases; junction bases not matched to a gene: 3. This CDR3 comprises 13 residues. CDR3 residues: CASRREGPETQYF. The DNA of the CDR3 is TGTGCCAGCAGGCGGGAGGGCCCAGAGACCCAGTACTTC.

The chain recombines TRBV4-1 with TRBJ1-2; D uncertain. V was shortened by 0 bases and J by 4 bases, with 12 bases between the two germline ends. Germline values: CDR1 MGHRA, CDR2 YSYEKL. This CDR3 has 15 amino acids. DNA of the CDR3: TGCGCCAGCAGCCAAGATCCCCCGGGAATCTATGGCTACACCTTC. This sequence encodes CASSQDPPGIYGYTF.

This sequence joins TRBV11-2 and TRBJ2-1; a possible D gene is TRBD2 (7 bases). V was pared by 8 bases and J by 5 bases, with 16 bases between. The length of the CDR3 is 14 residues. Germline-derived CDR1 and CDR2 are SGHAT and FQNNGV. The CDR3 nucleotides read TGTGCCAGCGGCCCACGGGGGGCGGACAATGAGCAGTTCTTC. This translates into CASGPRGADNEQFF.

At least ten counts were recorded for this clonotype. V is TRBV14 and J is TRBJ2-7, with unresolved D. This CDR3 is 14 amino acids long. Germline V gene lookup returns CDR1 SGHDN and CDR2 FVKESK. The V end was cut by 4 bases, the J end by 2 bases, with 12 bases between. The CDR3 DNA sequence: TGTGCCAGCAGCCCTAGACACTTTCCCTACGAGCAGTACTTC. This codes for CASSPRHFPYEQYF.

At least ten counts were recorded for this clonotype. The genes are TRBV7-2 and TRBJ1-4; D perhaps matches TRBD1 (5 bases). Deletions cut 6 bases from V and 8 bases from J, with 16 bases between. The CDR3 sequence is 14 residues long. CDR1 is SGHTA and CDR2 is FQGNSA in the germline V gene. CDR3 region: CASSSGTGGEKLFF. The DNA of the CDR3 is TGTGCCAGCAGTTCCGGGACCGGGGGGGAAAAACTGTTTTTT.

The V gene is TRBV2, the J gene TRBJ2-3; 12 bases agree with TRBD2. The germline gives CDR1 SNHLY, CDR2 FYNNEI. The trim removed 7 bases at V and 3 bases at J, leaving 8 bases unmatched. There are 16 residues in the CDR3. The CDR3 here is CASKRLAGAGTDTQYF. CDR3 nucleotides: TGTGCCAGCAAGAGACTAGCGGGAGCTGGAACAGATACGCAGTATTTT.

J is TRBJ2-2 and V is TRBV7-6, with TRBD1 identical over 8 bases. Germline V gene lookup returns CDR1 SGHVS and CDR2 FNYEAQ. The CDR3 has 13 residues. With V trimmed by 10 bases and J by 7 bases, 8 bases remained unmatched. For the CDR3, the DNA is TGTGCCATCCCCGGACAGGGAATCGGGGAGCTGTTTTTT. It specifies CAIPGQGIGELFF. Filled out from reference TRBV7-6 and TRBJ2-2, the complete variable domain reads GAGVSQSPRYKVTKRGQDVALRCDPISGHVSLYWYRQALGQGPEFLTYFNYEAQQDKSGLPNDRFSAERPEGSISTLTIQRTEQRDSAMYRCAIPGQGIGELFFGEGSRLTVL.

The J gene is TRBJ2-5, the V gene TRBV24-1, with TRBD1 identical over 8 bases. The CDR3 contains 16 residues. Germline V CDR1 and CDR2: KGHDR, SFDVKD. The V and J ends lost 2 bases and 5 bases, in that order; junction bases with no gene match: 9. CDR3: CATSDSGRGRRETQYF. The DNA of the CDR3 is TGTGCCACCAGTGATTCTGGCAGGGGGCGCCGGGAGACCCAGTACTTC.

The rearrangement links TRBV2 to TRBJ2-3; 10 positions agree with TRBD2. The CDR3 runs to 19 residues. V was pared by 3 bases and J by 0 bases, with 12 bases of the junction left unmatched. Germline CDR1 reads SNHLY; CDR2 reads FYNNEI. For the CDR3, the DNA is TGTGCCAGCAGTGAGGCTACTAGCGGGGCTACGACTAGCACAGATACGCAGTATTTT. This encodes CASSEATSGATTSTDTQYF.

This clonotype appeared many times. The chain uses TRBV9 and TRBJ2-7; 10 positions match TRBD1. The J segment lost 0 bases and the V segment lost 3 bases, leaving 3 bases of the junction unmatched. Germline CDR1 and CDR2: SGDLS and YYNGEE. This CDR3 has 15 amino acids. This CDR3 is CASSETGGASYEQYF. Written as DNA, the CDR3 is TGTGCCAGCAGCGAGACAGGGGGCGCCTCCTACGAGCAGTACTTC.

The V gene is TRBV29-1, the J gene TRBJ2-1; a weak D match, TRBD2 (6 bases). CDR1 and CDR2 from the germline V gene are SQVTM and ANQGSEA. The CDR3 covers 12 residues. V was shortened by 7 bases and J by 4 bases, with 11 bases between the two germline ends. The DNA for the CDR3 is TGCAGCGGGAGGGCCACATACAATGAGCAGTTCTTC. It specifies CSGRATYNEQFF.

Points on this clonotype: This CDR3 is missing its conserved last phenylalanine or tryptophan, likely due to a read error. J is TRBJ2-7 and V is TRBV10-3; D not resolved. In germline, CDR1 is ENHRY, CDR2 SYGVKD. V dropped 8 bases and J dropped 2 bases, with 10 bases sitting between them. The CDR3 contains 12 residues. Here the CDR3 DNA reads TGTGCCATCCGTGGGCACACCTACGAGCAGTACTCC. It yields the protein CAIRGHTYEQYS.

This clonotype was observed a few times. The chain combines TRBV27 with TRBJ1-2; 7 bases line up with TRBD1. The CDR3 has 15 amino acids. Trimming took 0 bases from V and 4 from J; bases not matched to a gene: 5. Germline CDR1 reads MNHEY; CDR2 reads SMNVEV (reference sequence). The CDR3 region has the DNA TGTGCCAGCAGTTTATCCCCAGGGGGAAGCTATGGCTACACCTTC. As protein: CASSLSPGGSYGYTF.

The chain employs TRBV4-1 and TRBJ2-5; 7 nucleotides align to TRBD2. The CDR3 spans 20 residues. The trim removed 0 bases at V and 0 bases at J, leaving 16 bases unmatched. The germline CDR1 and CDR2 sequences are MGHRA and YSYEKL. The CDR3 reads CASSQERPGGLTLYQETQYF. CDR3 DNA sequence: TGCGCCAGCAGCCAAGAGAGGCCGGGAGGCCTAACTTTGTACCAAGAGACCCAGTACTTC.